Below, one TCR beta chain is given with its context. Its antigen is still unknown. The sample originates from a study of CD8+ T cells in alopecia areata. Described treatment: oral pan-JAK inhibitor, 5-10 mg twice daily. General study points: Many expanded lesional clones remained in scalp and blood on tofacitinib. Scalp samples also yield sequences of resident alphabeta T cells from normal skin. For lesional scalp, especially alopecia totalis/universalis, clonality was higher than in normal scalp. Shared TCR sequences were less clear between patients than in mice, possibly partly from HLA diversity.

CDR3 length equals 14 residues. Germline trimming cut 8 bases from V and 6 bases from J; bases unmatched to any gene: 11. The V gene's germline CDR1 is MNHEY and CDR2 SVGAGI. RNA was isolated and reverse transcribed to cDNA, the sequencing template. The protocol was immunoSEQ multiplex PCR, while the TCRdb copy is restricted to in-frame clones and leaves out a portion. The table has fewer than 250,000 clones, 30% to 40% seen once. The sequences come from CD4+ T cells sorted from blood, collected at approximately week 34, from a patient treated with tofacitinib. This chain connects TRBV6-5 to TRBJ1-2; the match to TRBD1 covers 8 bases. The origin of this receptor is a human donor with alopecia areata. CDR3 nucleotide sequence: TGTGCCAGCCGTCGGCAGGGGGCCGTAGATGGCTACACCTTC. The encoded protein is CASRRQGAVDGYTF.